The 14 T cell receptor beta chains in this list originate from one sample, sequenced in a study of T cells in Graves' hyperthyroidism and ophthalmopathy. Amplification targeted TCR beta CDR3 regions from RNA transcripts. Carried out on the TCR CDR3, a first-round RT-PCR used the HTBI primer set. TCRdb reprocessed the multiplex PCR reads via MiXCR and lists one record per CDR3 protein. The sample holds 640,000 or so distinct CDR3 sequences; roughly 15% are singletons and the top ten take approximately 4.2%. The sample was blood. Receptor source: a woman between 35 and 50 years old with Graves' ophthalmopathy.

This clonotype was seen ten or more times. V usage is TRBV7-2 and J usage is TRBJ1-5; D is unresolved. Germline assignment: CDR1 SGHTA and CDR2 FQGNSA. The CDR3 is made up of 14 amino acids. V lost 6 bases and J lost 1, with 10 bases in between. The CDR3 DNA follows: TGTGCCAGCAGTAAAGACGGGAGCAATCAGCCCCAGCATTTT. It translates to CASSKDGSNQPQHF.

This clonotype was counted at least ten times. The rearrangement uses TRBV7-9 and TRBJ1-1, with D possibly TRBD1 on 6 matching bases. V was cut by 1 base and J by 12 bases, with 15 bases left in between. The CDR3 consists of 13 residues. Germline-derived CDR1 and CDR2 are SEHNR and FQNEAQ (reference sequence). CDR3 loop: CASSLGGPGLTFF. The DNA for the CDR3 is TGTGCCAGCAGCTTAGGGGGGCCAGGGCTGACTTTCTTT. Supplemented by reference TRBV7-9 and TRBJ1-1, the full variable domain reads DTGVSQNPRHKITKRGQNVTFRCDPISEHNRLYWYRQTLGQGPEFLTYFQNEAQLEKSRLLSDRFSAERPKGSFSTLEIQRTEQGDSAMYLCASSLGGPGLTFFGQGTRLTVV.

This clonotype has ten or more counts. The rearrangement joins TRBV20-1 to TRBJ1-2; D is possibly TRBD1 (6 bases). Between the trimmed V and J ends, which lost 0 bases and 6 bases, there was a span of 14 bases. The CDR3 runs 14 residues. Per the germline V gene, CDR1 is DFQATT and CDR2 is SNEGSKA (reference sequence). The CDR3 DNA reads TGCAGTGCTAGAGATTTAGGGGGGGTAGATGGCTACACCTTC. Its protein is CSARDLGGVDGYTF.

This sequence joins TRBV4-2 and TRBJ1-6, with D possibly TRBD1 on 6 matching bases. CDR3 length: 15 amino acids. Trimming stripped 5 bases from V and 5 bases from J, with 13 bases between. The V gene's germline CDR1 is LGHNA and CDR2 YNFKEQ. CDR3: CASSLTTGNNSPLHF. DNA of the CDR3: TGTGCCAGCAGCTTAACGACAGGCAATAATTCACCCCTCCACTTT.

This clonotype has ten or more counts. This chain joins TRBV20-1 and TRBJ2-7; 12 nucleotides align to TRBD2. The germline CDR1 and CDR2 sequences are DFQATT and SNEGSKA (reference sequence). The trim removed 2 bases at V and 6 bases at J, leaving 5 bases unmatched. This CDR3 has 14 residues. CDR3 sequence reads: CSARLAGGRVEQYF. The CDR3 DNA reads TGCAGTGCTAGACTAGCGGGAGGGCGGGTCGAGCAGTACTTC.

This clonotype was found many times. CDR3 sequence reads: CATSDQQGYETQYF. The CDR3 DNA sequence: TGTGCCACCAGTGATCAACAGGGGTACGAGACCCAGTACTTC. This chain joins TRBV24-1 and TRBJ2-5; 7 positions match TRBD1. Germline V gene lookup returns CDR1 KGHDR and CDR2 SFDVKD. The trim removed 3 bases at V and 5 bases at J, leaving 5 bases unmatched. There are 14 residues in the CDR3.

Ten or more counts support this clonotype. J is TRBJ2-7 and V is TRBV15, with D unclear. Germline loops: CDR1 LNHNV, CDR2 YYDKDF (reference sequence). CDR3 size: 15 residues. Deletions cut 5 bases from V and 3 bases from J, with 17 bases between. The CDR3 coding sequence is TGTGCCACCAGCGCCGAGCTAGGGATGGTCTACGAGCAGTACTTC. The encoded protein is CATSAELGMVYEQYF.

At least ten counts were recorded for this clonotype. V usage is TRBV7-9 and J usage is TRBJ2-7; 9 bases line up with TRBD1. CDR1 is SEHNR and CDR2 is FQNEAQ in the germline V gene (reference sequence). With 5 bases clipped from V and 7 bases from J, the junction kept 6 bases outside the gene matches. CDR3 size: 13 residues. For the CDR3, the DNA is TGTGCCAGCAGCCCACAGGGGGCGGTTGAGCAGTACTTC. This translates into CASSPQGAVEQYF.

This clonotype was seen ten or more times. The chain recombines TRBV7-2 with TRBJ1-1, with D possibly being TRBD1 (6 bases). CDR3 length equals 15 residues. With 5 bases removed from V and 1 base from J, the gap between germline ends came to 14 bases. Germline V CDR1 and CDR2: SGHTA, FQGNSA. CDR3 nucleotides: TGTGCCAGCAGCCCAGGACAGTCTAGGAACACTGAAGCTTTCTTT. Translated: CASSPGQSRNTEAFF.

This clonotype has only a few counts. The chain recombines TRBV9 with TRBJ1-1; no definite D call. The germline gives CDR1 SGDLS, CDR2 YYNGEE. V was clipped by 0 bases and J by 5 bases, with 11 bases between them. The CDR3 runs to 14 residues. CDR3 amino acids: CASSVGEGLTEAFF. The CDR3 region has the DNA TGTGCCAGCAGCGTAGGTGAGGGTTTGACTGAAGCTTTCTTT.

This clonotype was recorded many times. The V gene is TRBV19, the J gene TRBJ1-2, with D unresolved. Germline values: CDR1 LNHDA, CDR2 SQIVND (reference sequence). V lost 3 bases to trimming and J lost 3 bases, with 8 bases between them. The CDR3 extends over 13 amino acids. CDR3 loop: CASSMRRDYGYTF. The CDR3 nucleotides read TGTGCCAGTAGTATGAGAAGGGACTATGGCTACACCTTC.

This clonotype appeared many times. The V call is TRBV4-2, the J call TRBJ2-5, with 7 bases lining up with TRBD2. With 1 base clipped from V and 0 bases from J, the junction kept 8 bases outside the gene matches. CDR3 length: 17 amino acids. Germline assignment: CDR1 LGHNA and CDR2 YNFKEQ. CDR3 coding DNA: TGTGCCAGCAGCCAAGTCGGGGGAGGGAGGTACCAAGAGACCCAGTACTTC. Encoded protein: CASSQVGGGRYQETQYF.

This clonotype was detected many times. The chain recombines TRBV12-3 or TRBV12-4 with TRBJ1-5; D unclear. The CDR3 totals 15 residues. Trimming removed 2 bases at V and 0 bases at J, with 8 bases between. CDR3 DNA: TGTGCCAGCAGTTTACAGAGCGATAGCAATCAGCCCCAGCATTTT. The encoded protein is CASSLQSDSNQPQHF.

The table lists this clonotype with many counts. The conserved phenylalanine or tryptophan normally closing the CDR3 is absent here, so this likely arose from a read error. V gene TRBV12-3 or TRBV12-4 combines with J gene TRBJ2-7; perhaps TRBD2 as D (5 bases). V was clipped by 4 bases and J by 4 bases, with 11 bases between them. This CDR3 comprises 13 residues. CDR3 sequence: CASSSSGKYEQYL. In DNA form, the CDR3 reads TGTGCCAGCAGTTCCTCCGGGAAATACGAGCAGTACCTC.